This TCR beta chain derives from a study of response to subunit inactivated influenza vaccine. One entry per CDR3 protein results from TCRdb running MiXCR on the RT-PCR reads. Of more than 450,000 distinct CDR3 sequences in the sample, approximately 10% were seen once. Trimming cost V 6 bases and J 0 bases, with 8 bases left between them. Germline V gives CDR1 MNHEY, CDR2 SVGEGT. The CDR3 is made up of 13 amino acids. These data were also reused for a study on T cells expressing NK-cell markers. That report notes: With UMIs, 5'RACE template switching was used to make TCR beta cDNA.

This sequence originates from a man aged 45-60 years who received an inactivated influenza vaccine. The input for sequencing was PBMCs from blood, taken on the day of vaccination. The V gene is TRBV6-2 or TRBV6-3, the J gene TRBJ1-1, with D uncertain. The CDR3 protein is CASRDPVNTEAFF. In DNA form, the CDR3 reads TGTGCCAGCAGGGACCCTGTGAACACTGAAGCTTTCTTT.